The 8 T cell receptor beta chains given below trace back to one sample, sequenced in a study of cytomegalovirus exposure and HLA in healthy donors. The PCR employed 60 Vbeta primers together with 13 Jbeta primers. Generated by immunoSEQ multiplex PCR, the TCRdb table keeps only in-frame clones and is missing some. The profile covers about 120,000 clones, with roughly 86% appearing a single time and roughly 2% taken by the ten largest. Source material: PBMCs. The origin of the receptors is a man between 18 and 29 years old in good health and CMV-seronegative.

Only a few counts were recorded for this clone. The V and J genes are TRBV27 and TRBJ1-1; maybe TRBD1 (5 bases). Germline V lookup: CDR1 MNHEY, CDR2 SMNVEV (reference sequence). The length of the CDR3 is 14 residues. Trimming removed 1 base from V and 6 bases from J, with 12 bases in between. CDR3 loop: CASSLFGPGAEAFF. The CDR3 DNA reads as TGTGCCAGCAGTTTATTTGGGCCGGGGGCTGAAGCTTTCTTT.

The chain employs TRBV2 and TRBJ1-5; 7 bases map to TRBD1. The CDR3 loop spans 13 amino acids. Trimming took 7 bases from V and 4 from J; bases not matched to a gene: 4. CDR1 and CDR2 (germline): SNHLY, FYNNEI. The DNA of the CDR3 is TGTGCCAGCAATGGGGACAGAAATCAGCCCCAGCATTTT. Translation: CASNGDRNQPQHF.

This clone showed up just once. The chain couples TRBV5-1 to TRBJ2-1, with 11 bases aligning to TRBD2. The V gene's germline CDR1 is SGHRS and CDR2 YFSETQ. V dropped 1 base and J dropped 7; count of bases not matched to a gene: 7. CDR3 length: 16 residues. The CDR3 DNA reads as TGCGCCAGCAGCTTGAGGACTAGCGGGTGGGAAAATGAGCAGTTCTTC. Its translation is CASSLRTSGWENEQFF.

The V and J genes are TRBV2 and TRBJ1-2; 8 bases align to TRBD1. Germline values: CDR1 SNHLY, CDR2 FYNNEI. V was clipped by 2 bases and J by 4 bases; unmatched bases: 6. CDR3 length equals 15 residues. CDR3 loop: CASSERTGRAYGYTF. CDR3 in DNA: TGTGCCAGCAGTGAAAGGACAGGGAGAGCCTATGGCTACACCTTC. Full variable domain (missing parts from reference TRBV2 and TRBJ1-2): EPEVTQTPSHQVTQMGQEVILRCVPISNHLYFYWYRQILGQKVEFLVSFYNNEISEKSEIFDDQFSVERPDGSNFTLKIRSTKLEDSAMYFCASSERTGRAYGYTFGSGTRLTVV.

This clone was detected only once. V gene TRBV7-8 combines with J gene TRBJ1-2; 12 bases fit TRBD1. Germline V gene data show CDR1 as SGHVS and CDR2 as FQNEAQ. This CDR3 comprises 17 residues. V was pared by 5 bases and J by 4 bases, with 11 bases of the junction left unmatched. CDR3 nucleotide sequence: TGTGCCAGCAGCCTAACCGGGACAGGGGGCGCCGCCTATGGCTACACCTTC. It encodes CASSLTGTGGAAYGYTF.

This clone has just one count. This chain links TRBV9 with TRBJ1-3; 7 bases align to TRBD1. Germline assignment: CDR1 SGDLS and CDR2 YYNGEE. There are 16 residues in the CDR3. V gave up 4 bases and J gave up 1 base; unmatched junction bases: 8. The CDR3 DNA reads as TGTGCCAGCAGCCCAGGGACAGACCTTTCTGGAAACACCATATATTTT. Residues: CASSPGTDLSGNTIYF.

CDR3 sequence reads: CASSEQGDGYEQYF. CDR3 coding DNA: TGTGCCAGCAGTGAACAGGGGGATGGCTACGAGCAGTACTTC. The rearrangement uses TRBV6-1 and TRBJ2-7; 7 positions agree with TRBD1. Germline V gene lookup returns CDR1 MNHNS and CDR2 SASEGT. This CDR3 spans 14 amino acids. J gave up 3 bases and V 2 bases, and 4 bases lay outside the gene matches.

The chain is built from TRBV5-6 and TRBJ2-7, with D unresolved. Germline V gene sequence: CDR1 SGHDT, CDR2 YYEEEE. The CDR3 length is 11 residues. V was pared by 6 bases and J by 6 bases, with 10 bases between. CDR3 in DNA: TGTGCCAGCACTGATCTCGGCGAGCAGTACTTC. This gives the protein CASTDLGEQYF.